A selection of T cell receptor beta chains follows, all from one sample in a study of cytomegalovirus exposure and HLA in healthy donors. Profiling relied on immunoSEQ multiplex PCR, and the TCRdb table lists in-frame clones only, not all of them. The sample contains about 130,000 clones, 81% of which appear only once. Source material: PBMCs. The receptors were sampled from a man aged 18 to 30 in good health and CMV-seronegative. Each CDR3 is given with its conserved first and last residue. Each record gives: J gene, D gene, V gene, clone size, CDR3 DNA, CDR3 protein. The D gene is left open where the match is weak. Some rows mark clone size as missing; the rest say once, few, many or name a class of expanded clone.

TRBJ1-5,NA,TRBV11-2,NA,TGTGCCAGCAGCTTAGATCGCGGTCAGCCCCAGCATTTT,CASSLDRGQPQHF
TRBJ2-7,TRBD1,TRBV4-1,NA,TGCGCCAGCAGCCAAGATTGGGACAGGGTCTACTTC,CASSQDWDRVYF
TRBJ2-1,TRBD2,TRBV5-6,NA,TGTGCCAGCAGCTTGGCACTAGCGGGGGGTTTTAACTACAATGAGCAGTTCTTC,CASSLALAGGFNYNEQFF
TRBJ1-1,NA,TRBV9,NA,TGTGCCAGCAGCCTGGGACAAGACACTGAAGCTTTCTTT,CASSLGQDTEAFF
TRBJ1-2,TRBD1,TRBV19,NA,TGTGCCAGTAGTATAGAAGGACAGGCGAGCTATGGCTACACCTTC,CASSIEGQASYGYTF
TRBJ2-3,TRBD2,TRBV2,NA,TGTGCCAGCAGGGGACTAGTAATGACAGATACGCAGTATTTT,CASRGLVMTDTQYF
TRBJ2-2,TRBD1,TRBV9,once,TGTGCCAGCAGCGGGACAGGGAGCACCGGGGAGCTGTTTTTT,CASSGTGSTGELFF
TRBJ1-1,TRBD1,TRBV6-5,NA,TGTGCCAGCAGTTACTCGTTAACAGGGGACGAAGCTTTCTTT,CASSYSLTGDEAFF
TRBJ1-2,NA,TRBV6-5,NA,TGTGCCAGCAGTTACTCTACAGCTAACTATGGCTACACCTTC,CASSYSTANYGYTF
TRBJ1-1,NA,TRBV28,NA,TGTGCCAGCAGGTTGTCCGCAGGGATGGCTTTCTTT,CASRLSAGMAFF
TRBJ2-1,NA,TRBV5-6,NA,TGTGCCAGCAGCTTGGACGTCGGGAATGAGCAGTTCTTC,CASSLDVGNEQFF
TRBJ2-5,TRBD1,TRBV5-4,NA,TGTGCCAGCAGCCGCCGAGGCGGACAGGGGGCGTGGACCCAGTACTTC,CASSRRGGQGAWTQYF
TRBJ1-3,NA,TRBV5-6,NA,TGTGCCAGCAGCTCGTTTGGACAGAAGAAAAACACCATATATTTT,CASSSFGQKKNTIYF
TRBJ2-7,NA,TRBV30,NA,TGTGCCTGGAGTTCCCCGGGACACATCTACGAGCAGTACTTC,CAWSSPGHIYEQYF
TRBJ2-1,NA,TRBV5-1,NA,TGCGCCAGCAGCCCGCGCCGTCCGCCGGTCGATGAGCAGTTCTTC,CASSPRRPPVDEQFF
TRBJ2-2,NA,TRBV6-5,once,TGTGCCAGCAGTTACTTTTCGGGGGGCTGGTCCGGGGAGCTGTTTTTT,CASSYFSGGWSGELFF
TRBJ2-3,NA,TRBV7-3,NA,TGTGCCAGCACGGTAGGAGGGGCTGCAGATACGCAGTATTTT,CASTVGGAADTQYF
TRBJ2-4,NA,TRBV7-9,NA,TGTGCCAGCCAGGGCTTAGCCAAAAACATTCAGTACTTC,CASQGLAKNIQYF
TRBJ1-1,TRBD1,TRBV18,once,TGTGCCAGCTCCCCCCAGGGGGCGAACACTGAAGCTTTCTTT,CASSPQGANTEAFF
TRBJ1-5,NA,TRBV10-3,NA,TGTGCCATCAGTGAGTCGGAGCTCCCGAGCAATCAGCCCCAGCATTTT,CAISESELPSNQPQHF